The entry below describes one T cell receptor beta chain. This record belongs to a study of blood T cell repertoires in COVID-19. This table comes from immunoSEQ multiplex PCR, and its TCRdb copy is limited to in-frame clones, with some not included. The sample consists of 45,000 or so clones, approximately 86% of them appearing once. The receptor was derived from an elderly woman with active COVID-19. Sequenced material: peripheral blood.

The CDR3, as DNA: TGTGCCAGCAGAAGAGGGGACAGGTGGGTCAATCAGCCCCAGCATTTT. It translates to CASRRGDRWVNQPQHF. This sequence joins TRBV28 and TRBJ1-5; 8 nucleotides align to TRBD1. V lost 6 bases and J lost 3; bases outside the gene matches: 10. Germline V gene data show CDR1 as MDHEN and CDR2 as SYDVKM. CDR3 length: 16 residues.